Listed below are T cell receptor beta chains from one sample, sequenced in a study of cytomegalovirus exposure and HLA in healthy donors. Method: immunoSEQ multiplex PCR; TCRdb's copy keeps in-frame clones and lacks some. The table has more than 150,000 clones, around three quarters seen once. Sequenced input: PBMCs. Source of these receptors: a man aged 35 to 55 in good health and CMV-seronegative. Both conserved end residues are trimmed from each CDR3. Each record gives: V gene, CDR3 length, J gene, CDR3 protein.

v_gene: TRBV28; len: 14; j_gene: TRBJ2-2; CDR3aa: ASSLYQGSNTGELF
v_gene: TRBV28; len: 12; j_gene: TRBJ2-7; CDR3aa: ASSFRTGSYEQY
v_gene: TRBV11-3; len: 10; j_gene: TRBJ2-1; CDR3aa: ASSLGQGFQF
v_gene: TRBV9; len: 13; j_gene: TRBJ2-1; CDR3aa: ASSVVAGSYNEQF
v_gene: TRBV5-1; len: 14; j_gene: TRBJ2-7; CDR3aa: ASSFPLAGGSYEQY
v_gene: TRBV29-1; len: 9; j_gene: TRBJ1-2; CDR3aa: SATVNYGYT
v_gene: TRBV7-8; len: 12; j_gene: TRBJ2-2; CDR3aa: ASSSVTRSGELF
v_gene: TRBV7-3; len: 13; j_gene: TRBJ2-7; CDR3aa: ASSQGLAGLYEQY
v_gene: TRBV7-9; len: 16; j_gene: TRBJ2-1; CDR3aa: ASSFPHFSGRAGNEQF
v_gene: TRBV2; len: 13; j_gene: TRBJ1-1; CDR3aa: ASREGTGLNTEAF
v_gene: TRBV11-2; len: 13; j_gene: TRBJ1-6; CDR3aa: ASSFTGEGSSPLH
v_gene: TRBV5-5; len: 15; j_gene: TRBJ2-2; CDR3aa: ASSLWTSGTNTGELF
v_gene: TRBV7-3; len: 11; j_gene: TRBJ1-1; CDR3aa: ASSVTGGTEAF
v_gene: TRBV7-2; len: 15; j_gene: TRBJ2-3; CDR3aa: ASSLIPLGLGTDTQY
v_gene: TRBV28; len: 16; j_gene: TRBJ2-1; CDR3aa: ASTTPRVSGSPYNEQF
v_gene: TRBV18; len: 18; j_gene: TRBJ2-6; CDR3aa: ASSPRSHHRVDSGANGLT
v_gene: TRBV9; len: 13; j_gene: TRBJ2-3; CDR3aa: ASTPGLIPRDTQY
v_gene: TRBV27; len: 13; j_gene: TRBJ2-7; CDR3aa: ASRRGLAGSYEQY
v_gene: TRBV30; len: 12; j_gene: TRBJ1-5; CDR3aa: AWAGTGKSQPQH
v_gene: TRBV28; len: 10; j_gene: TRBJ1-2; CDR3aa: AGGRRAFGYT
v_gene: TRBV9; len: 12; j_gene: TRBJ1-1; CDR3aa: VSSVGGPGNEAF
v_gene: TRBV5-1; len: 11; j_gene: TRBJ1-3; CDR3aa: ASIGSSGNTIY
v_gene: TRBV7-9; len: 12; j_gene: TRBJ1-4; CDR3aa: ASSTPGGDEKLF
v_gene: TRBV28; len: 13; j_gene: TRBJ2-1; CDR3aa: ASTILAGLTNEQF
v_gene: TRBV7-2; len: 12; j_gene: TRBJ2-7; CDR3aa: ASSGQGLSYEQY
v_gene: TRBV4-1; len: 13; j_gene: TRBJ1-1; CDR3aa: ASSPGTGFSTEAF
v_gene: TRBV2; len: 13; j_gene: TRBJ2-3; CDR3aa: ASSGGRREGDTQY
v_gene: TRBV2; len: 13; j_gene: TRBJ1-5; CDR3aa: ASSEDNRSNQPQH
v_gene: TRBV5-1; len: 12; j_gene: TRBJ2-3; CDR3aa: ASSGLAGTDTQY